This TCR beta chain was sequenced for a study of cytomegalovirus exposure and HLA in healthy donors. With respect to this clone: Its antigen remains unidentified.

Whole-study findings and limits: An analysis done earlier found most TCR beta V segments productive about 87% or about 30% of the time.

13 Jbeta primers and 60 Vbeta primers were used for the PCR. Produced via immunoSEQ multiplex PCR; TCRdb's table is partial and in-frame only. Its clone listing holds under 120,000 clones. Per the germline V gene, CDR1 is LNHDA and CDR2 is SQIVND (reference sequence). With 5 bases removed from V and 6 bases from J, the gap between germline ends came to 8 bases. CDR3 length: 12 amino acids. Specimen: PBMCs. The gene calls are TRBV19 and TRBJ1-5, with D unclear. The TCR originated in a man aged 50 or older in good health and CMV-seronegative. CDR3: CASSEVAQPQHF. CDR3 in DNA: TGTGCCAGTAGTGAGGTGGCTCAGCCCCAGCATTTT.